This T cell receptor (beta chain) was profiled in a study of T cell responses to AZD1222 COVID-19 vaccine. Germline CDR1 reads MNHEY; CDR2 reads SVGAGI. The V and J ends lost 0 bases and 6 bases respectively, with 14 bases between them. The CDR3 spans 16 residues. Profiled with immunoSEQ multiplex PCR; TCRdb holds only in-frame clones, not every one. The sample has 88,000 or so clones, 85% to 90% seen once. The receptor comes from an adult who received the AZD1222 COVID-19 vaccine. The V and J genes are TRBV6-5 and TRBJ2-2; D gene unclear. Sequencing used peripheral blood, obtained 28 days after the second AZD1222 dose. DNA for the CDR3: TGTGCCAGCAGTTACTCCCGAGACCCAGCTCCCGGGGAGCTGTTTTTT. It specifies CASSYSRDPAPGELFF.